This T cell receptor beta chain was obtained from a study of blood T cell repertoires in COVID-19. In the study overall: Acute-phase and convalescent COVID-19 samples originated in the United States, Italy and Spain. Nucleic acid was either cDNA or gDNA, and it came from T cells, B-cell-depleted T cells, or PBMCs.

As originally analysed: For nucleated cells, counts were estimated from reference gene primer amplification. The method was immunoSEQ multiplex PCR; TCRdb's version includes in-frame clones alone and lacks a portion of them. V, J and clone size reflect that table, while D and trimming were determined from the DNA. Here the sample spans approximately 220,000 clones, 80% to 85% being singletons. The CDR3 is 19 amino acids. CDR1 SGHRS and CDR2 YFSETQ come from the germline V gene. V shed 0 bases and J 0 bases; nucleotides not matched to a gene: 9. This TCR was recovered from a young woman who had recovered from COVID-19. Sequenced: peripheral blood. The chain joins TRBV5-1 to TRBJ2-1, with 10 bases matching TRBD2. DNA of the CDR3: TGCGCCAGCAGCTTGGCCTCTAGCGGGAGCTCACTCTCCTACAATGAGCAGTTCTTC. This translates into CASSLASSGSSLSYNEQFF.